These T cell receptor beta chains were read from a single sample in a study of blood T cell repertoires in COVID-19. Here immunoSEQ multiplex PCR was the method, and the copy in TCRdb shows in-frame clones only, minus some. The table shows about 190,000 clones, with more than 60% occurring only once. Sequencing was done on a sample of peripheral blood. These receptors were obtained from a woman in her forties or fifties with acute or convalescent COVID-19. Each CDR3 is given with its conserved first and last residue.

>TRBV28|TRBJ2-7
CASSLTLPGHHEQYF
>TRBV30|TRBJ1-2
CAWSVGAPYGYTF
>TRBV7-9|TRBJ1-1
CASSPRDRNTEAFF
>TRBV10-3|TRBJ1-5
CAISTTGGGQPQHF
>TRBV18|TRBJ2-2
CASSPRTGDTGELFF
>TRBV14|TRBJ2-3
CASSQVAAGSKRRTQYF
>TRBV14|TRBJ2-1
CASSQSRGVLYNEQFF
>TRBV10-3|TRBJ2-3
CAISLGGGLDTQYF
>TRBV27|TRBJ1-6
CASSLRPTFGSSPLHF
>TRBV7-8|TRBJ2-4
CASREQGLNIQYF